The entry below describes one T cell receptor beta chain. Profiled with immunoSEQ multiplex PCR; TCRdb holds only in-frame clones, not every one. The repertoire includes tens of thousands of clones, around 84% of them detected once, and 6.5% to 7.5% sits in the top ten. Autoimmune disease history or systemic immunosuppression led to patients being barred. This specimen belongs to a study of OX40 agonist ivuxolimab in advanced cancers. The CDR3 runs 13 residues. The junction had 4 bases not matched to a gene; V was cut back by 0 bases and J by 5 bases. The V gene's germline CDR1 is GTSNPN and CDR2 SVGIG (reference sequence).

The sample in question was CD4+ or CD8+ T cells sorted from blood, obtained in a trial of the OX40 agonist ivuxolimab. The sequence derives from an adult with an advanced solid tumor such as melanoma, head and neck, liver or kidney cancer. V gene TRBV30 combines with J gene TRBJ2-7, with 7 nucleotides matching TRBD2. CDR3 region: CAWSVAGRDEQYF. CDR3 nucleotides: TGTGCCTGGAGTGTGGCAGGGAGGGACGAGCAGTACTTC.